This TCR beta chain was observed in a study of T cell responses to AZD1222 COVID-19 vaccine. Sequencing used immunoSEQ multiplex PCR; TCRdb keeps in-frame clones, though not all of them. The table has 70,000 to 90,000 clones, over 75% seen once. Details on this clone: Its antigen is unidentified.

Study-level results: Most donors were white British and more were female, and clonal diversity was possibly underestimated.

CDR1 and CDR2 (germline): MNHEY, SVGAGI. This CDR3 is built from 14 residues. With 8 bases removed from V and 5 bases from J, the gap between germline ends came to 19 bases. Whether given at about 4 or about 12 weeks, second doses were pooled. The starting material was peripheral blood, obtained 28 days after the second AZD1222 dose. This clonotype was obtained from an adult who received the AZD1222 COVID-19 vaccine. The chain recombines TRBV6-5 with TRBJ2-7; D not certain. The CDR3 loop reads CASQFRKFTNEQYF. The CDR3 nucleotides are TGTGCCAGCCAGTTTAGAAAGTTCACCAACGAGCAGTACTTC.